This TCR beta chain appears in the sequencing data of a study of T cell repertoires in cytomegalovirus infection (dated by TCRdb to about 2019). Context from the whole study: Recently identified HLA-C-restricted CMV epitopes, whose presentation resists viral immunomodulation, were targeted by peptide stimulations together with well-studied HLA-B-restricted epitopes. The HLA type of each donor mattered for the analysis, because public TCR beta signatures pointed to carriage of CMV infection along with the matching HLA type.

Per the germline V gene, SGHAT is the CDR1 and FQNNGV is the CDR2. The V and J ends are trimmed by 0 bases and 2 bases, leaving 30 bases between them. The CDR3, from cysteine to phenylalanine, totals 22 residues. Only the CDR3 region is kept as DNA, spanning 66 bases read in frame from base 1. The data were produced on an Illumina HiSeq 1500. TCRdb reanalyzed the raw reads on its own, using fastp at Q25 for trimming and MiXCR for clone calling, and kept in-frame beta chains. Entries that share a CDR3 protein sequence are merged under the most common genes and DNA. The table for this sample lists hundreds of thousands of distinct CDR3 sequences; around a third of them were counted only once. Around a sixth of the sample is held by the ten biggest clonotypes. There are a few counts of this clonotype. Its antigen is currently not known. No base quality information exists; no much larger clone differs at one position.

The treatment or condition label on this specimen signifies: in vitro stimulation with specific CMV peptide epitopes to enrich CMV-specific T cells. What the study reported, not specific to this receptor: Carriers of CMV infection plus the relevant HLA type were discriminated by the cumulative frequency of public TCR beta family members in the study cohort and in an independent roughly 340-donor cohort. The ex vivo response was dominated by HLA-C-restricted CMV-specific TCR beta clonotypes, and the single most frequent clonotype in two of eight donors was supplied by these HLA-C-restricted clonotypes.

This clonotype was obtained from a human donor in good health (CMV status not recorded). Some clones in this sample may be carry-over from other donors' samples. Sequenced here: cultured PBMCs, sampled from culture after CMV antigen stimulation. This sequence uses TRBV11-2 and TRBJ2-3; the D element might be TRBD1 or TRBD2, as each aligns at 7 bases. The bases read TGTGCCAGCAGCTTAGAATGGGGGAGGGGGCGAGGGACCCTAAGCTCCACAGATACGCAGTATTTT. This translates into CASSLEWGRGRGTLSSTDTQYF. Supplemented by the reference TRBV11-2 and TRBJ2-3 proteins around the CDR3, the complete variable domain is EAGVAQSPRYKIIEKRQSVAFWCNPISGHATLYWYQQILGQGPKLLIQFQNNGVVDDSQLPKDRFSAERLKGVDSTLKIQPAKLEDSAVYLCASSLEWGRGRGTLSSTDTQYFGPGTRLTVL.